The rows below give T cell receptor beta chains drawn from one sample of a study of spatial heterogeneity in lung cancer. MiXCR, applied by TCRdb to the 5' RACE reads, yields one record per CDR3 protein. The repertoire includes 4,900 or so distinct CDR3 sequences, over 7.5% of them detected once, and about 30% sits in the top ten. Sample: lung tumor tissue, taken at surgery. The receptor set was obtained from a female donor with early-stage non-small cell lung cancer. CDR3s include the opening cysteine and the closing phenylalanine or tryptophan. A D gene is named only where the DNA matches it firmly. Only some rows state a clone size, as once, few, many or a class for expanded clones.

>TRBV9|TRBD2|TRBJ2-1|many
CASSVLAGAGNEQFF
TGTGCCAGCAGCGTCCTAGCGGGGGCGGGTAATGAGCAGTTCTTC
>TRBV20-1|.|TRBJ1-5|many
CSSDKVGQPQHF
TGCAGTTCCGACAAAGTGGGACAGCCCCAGCATTTT
>TRBV7-9|TRBD2|TRBJ2-1|large
CASRSSLAGDNEQFF
TGTGCCAGCAGGAGTTCACTAGCGGGGGATAATGAGCAGTTCTTC
>TRBV20-1|.|TRBJ1-1|medium-sized
CSARDTALTEAFF
TGCAGTGCTAGAGATACGGCGTTGACTGAAGCTTTCTTT
>TRBV6-5|.|TRBJ2-1|many
CASTPSFLAGVTNEQFF
TGTGCCAGCACCCCTTCCTTCCTGGCGGGCGTGACCAATGAGCAGTTCTTC
>TRBV4-1|.|TRBJ1-4|many
CASTGGYAGMGEKLFF
TGCGCCAGCACCGGGGGTTACGCAGGGATGGGCGAAAAACTGTTTTTT
>TRBV4-1|TRBD2|TRBJ2-3|many
CASSQDFLAGLITDTQYF
TGCGCCAGCAGCCAAGATTTCCTAGCGGGGCTAATCACAGATACGCAGTATTTT
>TRBV25-1|TRBD1|TRBJ2-7|many
CASSGLSGTETYEQYF
TGTGCCAGCAGTGGACTCTCCGGGACAGAGACCTACGAGCAGTACTTC
>TRBV14|.|TRBJ2-3|medium-sized
CASSQGPPSTDTQYF
TGTGCCAGCAGCCAGGGTCCTCCTAGCACAGATACGCAGTATTTT
>TRBV7-3|.|TRBJ1-6|medium-sized
CASSSSTRGGSSPLHF
TGTGCCAGCAGCTCATCGACCCGGGGGGGGAGTTCACCCCTCCACTTT
>TRBV7-6|.|TRBJ2-5|hyperexpanded
CASSLDETQYF
TGTGCCAGCAGCTTAGATGAGACCCAGTACTTC
>TRBV28|.|TRBJ1-2|many
CASSLRGLGGYTF
TGTGCCAGCAGTTTACGGGGGCTCGGTGGCTACACCTTC
>TRBV9|TRBD1|TRBJ1-4|medium-sized
CASSGDGTGGRDEKLFF
TGTGCCAGCAGCGGAGACGGGACAGGGGGACGAGATGAAAAACTGTTTTTT
>TRBV20-1|TRBD1|TRBJ2-7|many
CSAGQGARNEQYF
TGCAGTGCGGGACAGGGGGCGCGAAACGAGCAGTACTTC
>TRBV11-1|TRBD2|TRBJ2-2|many
CASSSSGINTGELFF
TGTGCCAGCAGCTCTAGCGGAATCAACACCGGGGAGCTGTTTTTT
>TRBV27|TRBD2|TRBJ2-1|many
CASSGGGDYNEQFF
TGTGCCAGCAGTGGCGGGGGGGACTACAATGAGCAGTTCTTC
>TRBV12-3/TRBV12-4|.|TRBJ1-6|many
CASSPHPNSPLHF
TGTGCCAGCAGTCCTCATCCTAATTCACCCCTCCACTTT
>TRBV7-2|TRBD2|TRBJ2-5|medium-sized
CASSLTGTIQETQYF
TGTGCCAGCAGCCTTACCGGGACTATCCAAGAGACCCAGTACTTC
>TRBV6-5|TRBD2|TRBJ2-7|many
CASSQREGPYEQYF
TGTGCCAGCAGTCAGCGGGAGGGCCCCTACGAGCAGTACTTC
>TRBV5-1|TRBD1|TRBJ1-4|medium-sized
CASSPRTGGSANEKLFF
TGCGCCAGCAGCCCCCGGACAGGGGGCTCAGCTAATGAAAAACTGTTTTTT
>TRBV20-1|.|TRBJ1-5|many
CSARGDQPQHF
TGCAGTGCTAGAGGAGATCAGCCCCAGCATTTT
>TRBV24-1|TRBD2|TRBJ2-3|many
CATSDSTSGGGTDTQYF
TGTGCCACCAGTGATTCGACTAGCGGGGGGGGCACAGATACGCAGTATTTT
>TRBV24-1|.|TRBJ2-1|many
CATSDITSFNEQFF
TGTGCCACCAGTGACATTACTAGCTTCAATGAGCAGTTCTTC
>TRBV4-1|.|TRBJ2-1|medium-sized
CASSLTPRGGAYNEQFF
TGCGCCAGCAGCCTTACCCCGAGAGGGGGGGCCTACAATGAGCAGTTCTTC
>TRBV10-1|.|TRBJ1-2|medium-sized
CASSKGGNYGYTF
TGCGCCAGCAGTAAGGGCGGCAACTATGGCTACACCTTC
>TRBV28|.|TRBJ2-1|medium-sized
CASSLNDRTWFF
TGTGCCAGCAGTTTAAACGACAGGACCTGGTTCTTC
>TRBV2|TRBD1|TRBJ1-6|.
CASTLPGQGYNSPLHF
TGTGCCAGCACCCTTCCGGGACAGGGGTATAATTCACCCCTCCACTTT
>TRBV3-1|.|TRBJ2-5|medium-sized
CASSQVEGETQYF
TGTGCCAGCAGCCAAGTAGAGGGTGAGACCCAGTACTTC
>TRBV9|TRBD1|TRBJ1-2|medium-sized
CASSYGETGTYGYTF
TGTGCCAGCAGCTACGGCGAGACAGGGACCTATGGCTACACCTTC
>TRBV13|TRBD1|TRBJ1-2|.
CASSRQGYGYTF
TGTGCCAGCAGCAGACAGGGCTATGGCTACACCTTC
>TRBV4-1|.|TRBJ1-4|many
CASSQEVTGRGKLFF
TGCGCCAGCAGCCAAGAGGTAACAGGGCGAGGCAAACTGTTTTTT
>TRBV12-3/TRBV12-4|TRBD1|TRBJ2-6|many
CASSLWDRGSGANVLTF
TGTGCCAGCAGCCTCTGGGACAGGGGCTCTGGGGCCAACGTCCTGACTTTC
>TRBV5-1|.|TRBJ1-2|medium-sized
CASGGNNYGYTF
TGCGCCAGCGGGGGGAATAACTATGGCTACACCTTC
>TRBV3-1|TRBD2|TRBJ2-5|many
CASSPYSGRAGETQYF
TGTGCCAGCAGCCCATATAGCGGGAGGGCTGGCGAGACCCAGTACTTC
>TRBV12-3/TRBV12-4|TRBD2|TRBJ2-7|many
CASSSSGSSYEQYF
TGTGCCAGCAGTTCTAGCGGCAGCTCCTACGAGCAGTACTTC
>TRBV28|.|TRBJ2-7|medium-sized
CASQGPLLLRYF
TGTGCATCACAGGGTCCTCTCCTGTTAAGGTACTTC
>TRBV18|.|TRBJ1-1|medium-sized
CASSPDSTEAFF
TGTGCCAGCTCACCCGACAGCACTGAAGCTTTCTTT
>TRBV7-9|.|TRBJ2-1|many
CASSLRWGLGDYNEQFF
TGTGCCAGCAGCTTAAGGTGGGGACTCGGGGACTACAATGAGCAGTTCTTC
>TRBV14|.|TRBJ1-2|many
CASSRQLPGRGQIYGYTF
TGTGCCAGCAGCCGCCAGCTTCCGGGACGGGGCCAAATCTATGGCTACACCTTC
>TRBV6-5|TRBD2|TRBJ2-3|many
CASSYGAGADTQYF
TGTGCCAGCAGTTACGGGGCGGGAGCAGATACGCAGTATTTT
>TRBV27|TRBD1|TRBJ2-7|many
CASSPPPGQGAYEQYF
TGTGCCAGCAGCCCGCCCCCGGGACAGGGGGCCTACGAGCAGTACTTC
>TRBV12-3/TRBV12-4|.|TRBJ1-1|medium-sized
CASSLERVNTEAFF
TGTGCCAGCAGTTTGGAGAGGGTGAACACTGAAGCTTTCTTT
>TRBV5-1|.|TRBJ2-6|many
CASSLPTAGANVLTF
TGCGCCAGCAGCTTACCTACCGCCGGGGCCAACGTCCTGACTTTC
>TRBV27|.|TRBJ1-4|many
CASSFINEKLFF
TGTGCCAGCAGTTTCATTAATGAAAAACTGTTTTTT
>TRBV15|.|TRBJ1-4|many
CATSSHPTNEKLFF
TGTGCCACCAGCAGCCATCCAACTAATGAAAAACTGTTTTTT
>TRBV7-6|TRBD2|TRBJ2-1|many
CASSLGQGRLAGISQFF
TGTGCCAGCAGCTTAGGGCAGGGGCGACTAGCGGGTATATCTCAGTTCTTC
>TRBV6-6|TRBD2|TRBJ2-1|many
CASSLERGEQFF
TGTGCCAGCAGTCTCGAGCGGGGGGAGCAGTTCTTC